Presented here are 25 T cell receptor beta chains from one specimen sequenced in a study of CD8+CD57+ T cells in acquired aplastic anemia. Genomic DNA served as template for TCR beta VDJ and CDR3 profiling. TCRdb fed the reads into MiXCR, producing one record per CDR3 protein. The profile shows roughly 200,000 distinct CDR3 sequences, 60% to 65% of them singletons. Sample: sorted CD4+, CD8+, or CD8+CD57+ T cells (not recorded which) from PBMCs. These receptors all come from a human donor in good health.

This clonotype showed up many times. The V gene is TRBV7-2, the J gene TRBJ2-7; D possibly uses TRBD1 or TRBD2 (5 bases each). Germline V gives CDR1 SGHTA, CDR2 FQGNSA. This CDR3 contains 15 residues. V lost 5 bases and J lost 2, with 16 bases in between. The CDR3 region is CASSAGVGAPYEQYF. Written as DNA, the CDR3 is TGTGCCAGCAGCGCGGGTGTAGGGGCCCCCTACGAGCAGTACTTC. The whole variable domain, filled in from reference TRBV7-2 and TRBJ2-7, reads GAGVSQSPSNKVTEKGKDVELRCDPISGHTALYWYRQSLGQGLEFLIYFQGNSAPDKSGLPSDRFSAERTGGSVSTLTIQRTQQEDSAVYLCASSAGVGAPYEQYFGPGTRLTVT.

This clonotype is judged medium-sized (0.01 to 0.1%). V and J are TRBV29-1 and TRBJ2-7; 9 nucleotides agree with TRBD1. Trimming at V came to 6 bases and at J to 6 bases, leaving 12 bases not matched to a gene. Germline loops: CDR1 SQVTM, CDR2 ANQGSEA. The length of the CDR3 is 14 residues. For the CDR3, the DNA is TGCAGCGTCGACCCGGGACAGGGAGGCCTCGAGCAGTACTTC. Translation gives CSVDPGQGGLEQYF.

This clonotype was detected ten times or more. The chain employs TRBV7-9 and TRBJ2-7; 12 nucleotides line up with TRBD2. CDR1 is SEHNR, CDR2 FQNEAQ, per germline (reference sequence). The CDR3 is made up of 17 amino acids. V gave up 5 bases and J gave up 2 bases; unmatched junction bases: 10. The CDR3 bases are TGTGCCAGCAGCGGAGGGGAGCGGACTAGCGGGACCTACGAGCAGTACTTC. It translates to CASSGGERTSGTYEQYF.

V and J are TRBV2 and TRBJ2-1; weak D call: TRBD2 (6 bases). CDR1 and CDR2 from the germline V gene are SNHLY and FYNNEI. This CDR3 contains 15 residues. The V gene lost 10 bases and the J gene lost 0 bases, with 16 bases spanning the gap. The CDR3 region is CANASSASSYNEQFF. CDR3 in DNA: TGTGCCAACGCTTCTAGCGCGAGCTCCTACAATGAGCAGTTCTTC. The variable domain in full, completed from reference TRBV2 and TRBJ2-1, reads EPEVTQTPSHQVTQMGQEVILRCVPISNHLYFYWYRQILGQKVEFLVSFYNNEISEKSEIFDDQFSVERPDGSNFTLKIRSTKLEDSAMYFCANASSASSYNEQFFGPGTRLTVL.

This clonotype was found many times. V is TRBV7-9 and J is TRBJ2-1, with 11 bases identical to TRBD2. This CDR3 comprises 16 residues. V shed 5 bases and J 4 bases; nucleotides not matched to a gene: 7. From germline, CDR1 is SEHNR and CDR2 FQNEAQ (reference sequence). This CDR3 is CASSLLSGGVYNEQFF. The CDR3 DNA reads TGTGCCAGCAGCCTACTTAGCGGGGGGGTTTACAATGAGCAGTTCTTC.

This clonotype has just a few counts. This chain connects TRBV20-1 to TRBJ2-7; 10 bases match TRBD2. The germline V gene has CDR1 DFQATT and CDR2 SNEGSKA (reference sequence). Trimming removed 6 bases from V and 6 bases from J; junction bases left unmatched: 14. The CDR3 has 15 amino acids. For the CDR3, the DNA is TGCAGTGCGCCGAACCCACTAGCGGGGAGGGGCGAGCAGTACTTC. Residues: CSAPNPLAGRGEQYF.

The genes are TRBV9 and TRBJ2-2; maybe TRBD1 (5 bases). V was clipped by 4 bases and J by 2 bases, with 18 bases between them. The CDR3 sequence is 17 residues long. The germline V gene encodes CDR1 SGDLS and CDR2 YYNGEE. Written as DNA, the CDR3 is TGTGCCAGCAGCTCCCCCCAGGGCACTGGAAACACCGGGGAGCTGTTTTTT. This codes for CASSSPQGTGNTGELFF.

The chain links TRBV7-2 to TRBJ1-2, with D maybe TRBD1 (6 bases). Between the trimmed V and J ends, which lost 5 bases and 8 bases, there was a span of 15 bases. This CDR3 has 13 residues. CDR1 and CDR2 (germline): SGHTA, FQGNSA. The DNA for the CDR3 is TGTGCCAGCAGCGACCTCAGGGGTTCGGGCTACACCTTC. Translation: CASSDLRGSGYTF.

The sample holds a few counts of this clonotype. The gene calls are TRBV9 and TRBJ2-2; D is perhaps TRBD1 (5 bases). Trimming pared 3 bases from V and 4 bases from J, leaving 13 bases between. The CDR3 sequence is 15 residues long. Per the germline V gene, CDR1 is SGDLS and CDR2 is YYNGEE. CDR3 sequence reads: CASSDRRYTTGELFF. The CDR3, as DNA: TGTGCCAGCAGCGACAGGCGTTATACCACCGGGGAGCTGTTTTTT.

The rearrangement uses TRBV4-1 and TRBJ1-5; 7 nucleotides agree with TRBD1. This CDR3 is 15 amino acids long. V dropped 0 bases and J dropped 8; count of bases not matched to a gene: 7. Germline V CDR1 and CDR2: MGHRA, YSYEKL. The CDR3 sequence: CASSQDSDRAKPQHF. CDR3 bases: TGCGCCAGCAGCCAAGATTCAGACAGGGCAAAGCCCCAGCATTTT.

The rearrangement links TRBV7-8 to TRBJ1-1, with D unresolved. Germline V gives CDR1 SGHVS, CDR2 FQNEAQ. Trimming took 5 bases from V and 0 from J, leaving 28 bases between them. The CDR3 length is 20 residues. CDR3: CASSPLFGQETSEMNTEAFF. CDR3 DNA: TGTGCCAGCAGCCCCCTTTTCGGCCAGGAGACCTCAGAAATGAACACTGAAGCTTTCTTT.

Turning to this clonotype: Possible read error: a much larger clone is one base away. The chain joins TRBV4-1 to TRBJ1-4, with D unresolved. The CDR3 sequence is 14 residues long. Germline CDR1 is MGHRA and CDR2 is YSYEKL. CDR3 region: CASTVGGANGKLFF. DNA for the CDR3: TGCGCCAGCACCGTCGGCGGAGCTAATGGAAAACTGTTTTTT.

The V gene is TRBV20-1, the J gene TRBJ1-5; 10 bases agree with TRBD1. The CDR3 spans 13 residues. The V segment lost 6 bases and the J segment 4 bases; nucleotides outside the gene matches: 3. The germline gives CDR1 DFQATT, CDR2 SNEGSKA (reference sequence). This chain's CDR3 is CSAWDRGNQPQHF. The CDR3 bases are TGCAGTGCCTGGGACAGGGGAAATCAGCCCCAGCATTTT.

For this clonotype: Compared with germline, one end of the junction differs, possibly owing to a read error. This sequence joins TRBV12-3 or TRBV12-4 and TRBJ1-2; D unclear. The CDR3 runs to 12 residues. The CDR3 loop is CASSLALGSYTF. The CDR3, as DNA: TGTGCCAGCAGCTTAGCTCTCGGTTCCTACACCTTC.

This clonotype was seen repeatedly, ten times or more. The chain carries TRBV9 and TRBJ1-2, with 8 bases fitting TRBD1. Germline V gene lookup returns CDR1 SGDLS and CDR2 YYNGEE. The CDR3 extends over 16 amino acids. V was clipped by 3 bases and J by 7 bases; unmatched bases: 14. CDR3 sequence (DNA): TGTGCCAGCAGCGATCAGACAGGGGTTAGGGTGTCTGGCTACACCTTC. Protein sequence: CASSDQTGVRVSGYTF.

Worth noting for this clonotype: An end of the junction does not agree with germline; a read error may underlie this. CDR3 residues: CASSGSGSGVQETQYF. The CDR3 DNA sequence: TGCGCCAGCAGTGGGTCGGGTAGCGGGGTCCAAGAGACCCAGTACTTC. The chain links TRBV14 to TRBJ2-5; 8 bases map to TRBD2. The CDR3 has 16 residues. The germline V gene encodes CDR1 SGHDN and CDR2 FVKESK.

The V call is TRBV15, the J call TRBJ2-1, with TRBD2 identical over 9 bases. The CDR3 is 15 amino acids. V trimming: 3 bases; J trimming: 4 bases; junction bases outside the gene matches: 4. CDR1 and CDR2 (germline): LNHNV, YYDKDF (reference sequence). The CDR3 sequence is CATSSSSGGYNEQFF. DNA for the CDR3: TGTGCCACCAGCAGTAGCAGCGGGGGGTACAATGAGCAGTTCTTC.

The rearrangement joins TRBV2 to TRBJ2-7; D unresolved. V gave up 6 bases and J gave up 5 bases, with 26 bases separating them. Germline V gene data show CDR1 as SNHLY and CDR2 as FYNNEI. The CDR3 totals 17 residues. The CDR3 loop is CASRSVAPTSRSDEQYF. CDR3 nucleotides: TGTGCCAGCAGATCGGTTGCCCCAACCTCAAGGTCGGACGAGCAGTACTTC.

The chain couples TRBV7-9 to TRBJ2-7; D call uncertain. The V gene lost 4 bases and the J gene lost 7 bases, with 11 bases spanning the gap. The CDR3 has 12 amino acids. Per the germline V gene, CDR1 is SEHNR and CDR2 is FQNEAQ (reference sequence). For the CDR3, the DNA is TGTGCCAGCAGCTCAGACCCATGGGAGCAGTACTTC. Translation gives CASSSDPWEQYF.

The rearrangement links TRBV24-1 to TRBJ1-2; tentative D call: TRBD1 (6 bases). V lost 3 bases and J lost 4, with 11 bases in between. This CDR3 has 14 amino acids. Germline V gives CDR1 KGHDR, CDR2 SFDVKD. The CDR3 coding sequence is TGTGCCACCAGTGATGCAGGGGTAGGCTATGGCTACACCTTC. Encoded protein: CATSDAGVGYGYTF.

This clonotype was detected only once. Its ends do not fully match the called genes, so a read error is possible. The V and J genes are TRBV2 and TRBJ1-1, with D tentatively TRBD1 (5 bases). CDR1 and CDR2 from the germline V gene are SNHLY and FYNNEI. The CDR3 totals 12 residues. The CDR3 bases are TGTGCCAGCAGGGAAGCAGGGAGGGGAGCTTTCTTT. This translates into CASREAGRGAFF.

This clonotype appeared many times. The rearrangement links TRBV9 to TRBJ1-3; D gene unclear. Trimming pared 3 bases from V and 0 bases from J, leaving 10 bases between. The CDR3 has 15 amino acids. Per germline, CDR1 SGDLS and CDR2 YYNGEE. CDR3 in amino acids: CASSARLTSGNTIYF. As DNA, the CDR3 is TGTGCCAGCAGCGCTCGACTGACCTCTGGAAACACCATATATTTT.

The chain uses TRBV19 and TRBJ1-3; D remains ambiguous. Germline CDR1 reads LNHDA; CDR2 reads SQIVND (reference sequence). The CDR3 covers 16 residues. Trimming removed 3 bases from V and 7 bases from J, with 19 bases in between. CDR3 sequence reads: CASSIVMKFGLNTIYF. DNA for the CDR3: TGTGCCAGTAGTATCGTAATGAAATTCGGCTTGAACACCATATATTTT.

The chain joins TRBV28 to TRBJ1-1, with no clear D. Trimming shortened V by 3 bases and J by 5 bases, and 22 bases separated the two germline ends. Per the germline V gene, CDR1 is MDHEN and CDR2 is SYDVKM. The CDR3 has 17 residues. In nucleotides, the CDR3 is TGTGCCAGCAGTTTCTCGGTGGGAGAGGCCGGCGAGACTGAAGCTTTCTTT. This codes for CASSFSVGEAGETEAFF. The whole variable domain, remainder taken from reference TRBV28 and TRBJ1-1, is DVKVTQSSRYLVKRTGEKVFLECVQDMDHENMFWYRQDPGLGLRLIYFSYDVKMKEKGDIPEGYSVSREKKERFSLILESASTNQTSMYLCASSFSVGEAGETEAFFGQGTRLTVV.

J is TRBJ2-1 and V is TRBV20-1; D assignment may be TRBD1 or TRBD2 (6 bases each). V gave up 6 bases and J gave up 6 bases, with 12 bases separating them. There are 12 residues in the CDR3. Germline V gene data show CDR1 as DFQATT and CDR2 as SNEGSKA (reference sequence). The DNA of the CDR3 is TGCAGTGCCGAACAGGGAGGCAATGAGCAGTTCTTC. Residues: CSAEQGGNEQFF.